Sequencing of this T cell receptor beta chain was carried out in a study of a mutant IDH1 vaccine in newly diagnosed glioma. Study background: Prior therapy was radiotherapy, temozolomide, or both; most received both.

A remark on this clone: The antigen is not known.

Some clones are missing from TCRdb's copy, which holds only in-frame ones; the method was immunoSEQ multiplex PCR. The data contain tens of thousands of clones, 70% to 90% of them seen just once; the ten biggest clones take up roughly 4%. The time point here: week 23, last vaccination. Vaccination comprised doses that each held 300 ug of mutant IDH1 20-mer peptide, plus topical imiquimod. Trimming at V came to 1 base and at J to 5 bases, leaving 11 bases not matched to a gene. CDR3 length equals 16 residues. The V gene's germline CDR1 is LNHNV and CDR2 YYDKDF (reference sequence). The chain is built from TRBV15 and TRBJ2-7, with 7 bases aligning to TRBD1. The receptor comes from a man aged 25 to 40 with glioma. Sequenced here: PBMCs, sampled from a glioma patient whose treatment included an IDH1 peptide vaccine. CDR3 region: CATSRGTGSSWNEQYF. CDR3 DNA: TGTGCCACCAGCAGAGGGACAGGCTCATCTTGGAACGAGCAGTACTTC. Full variable domain (rest looked up from reference TRBV15 and TRBJ2-7): DAMVIQNPRYQVTQFGKPVTLSCSQTLNHNVMYWYQQKSSQAPKLLFHYYDKDFNNEADTPDNFQSRRPNTSFCFLDIRSPGLGDTAMYLCATSRGTGSSWNEQYFGPGTRLTVT.